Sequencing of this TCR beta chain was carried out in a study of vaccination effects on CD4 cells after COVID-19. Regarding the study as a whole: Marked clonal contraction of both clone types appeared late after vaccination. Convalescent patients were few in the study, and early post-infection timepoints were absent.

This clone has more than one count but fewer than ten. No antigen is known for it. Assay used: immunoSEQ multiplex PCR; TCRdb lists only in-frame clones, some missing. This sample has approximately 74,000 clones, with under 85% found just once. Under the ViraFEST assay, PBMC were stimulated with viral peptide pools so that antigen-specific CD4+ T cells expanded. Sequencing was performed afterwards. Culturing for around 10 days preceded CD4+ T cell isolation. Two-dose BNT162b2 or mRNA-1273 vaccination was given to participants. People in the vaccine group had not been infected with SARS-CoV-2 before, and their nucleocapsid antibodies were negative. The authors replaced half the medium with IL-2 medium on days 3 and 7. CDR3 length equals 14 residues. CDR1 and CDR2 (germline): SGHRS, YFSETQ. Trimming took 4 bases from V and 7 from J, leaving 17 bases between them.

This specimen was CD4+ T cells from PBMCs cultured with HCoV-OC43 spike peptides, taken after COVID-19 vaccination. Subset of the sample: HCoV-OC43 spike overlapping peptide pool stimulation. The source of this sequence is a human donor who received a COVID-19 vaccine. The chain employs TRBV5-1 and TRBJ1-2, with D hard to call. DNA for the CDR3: TGCGCCAGCAGCAGGGATCTCGGTAATCGTGGCTACACCTTC. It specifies CASSRDLGNRGYTF. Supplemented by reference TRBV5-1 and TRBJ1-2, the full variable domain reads KAGVTQTPRYLIKTRGQQVTLSCSPISGHRSVSWYQQTPGQGLQFLFEYFSETQRNKGNFPGRFSGRQFSNSRSEMNVSTLELGDSALYLCASSRDLGNRGYTFGSGTRLTVV.